This entry lists 2 T cell receptor beta chains sequenced from one sample in a study of T cell responses to AZD1222 COVID-19 vaccine. Sequencing was performed with immunoSEQ multiplex PCR; in TCRdb, only in-frame clones are kept and a portion is missing. The sample has under 150,000 clones, over 85% seen once. The source was peripheral blood, collected 28 days after the second AZD1222 dose. The origin of the receptors is an adult who received the AZD1222 COVID-19 vaccine.

The rearrangement links TRBV28 to TRBJ1-4; TRBD1 is a possible D gene (5 bases). Trimming cost V 2 bases and J 0 bases, with 16 bases left between them. Germline CDR1 reads MDHEN; CDR2 reads SYDVKM. CDR3 length: 18 amino acids. This chain's CDR3 is CASSLLRMTAATNEKLFF. The CDR3 DNA reads as TGTGCCAGCAGTTTACTCAGAATGACAGCAGCAACTAATGAAAAACTGTTTTTT.

V gene TRBV6-2 or TRBV6-3 combines with J gene TRBJ1-4, with D uncertain. The ends were cut back, 5 bases at V and 4 bases at J, with 5 bases in the middle. The CDR3 sequence is 12 residues long. Germline CDR1 is MNHEY and CDR2 is SVGEGT. The CDR3 nucleotides are TGTGCCAGCAGTGCCGTTAATGAAAAACTGTTTTTT. It translates to CASSAVNEKLFF.